The next 3 T cell receptor beta chains were all read from a single sample in a study of human T cells and chemical hapten exposure. TCRdb processed the RACE reads anew with MiXCR; each CDR3 protein has one entry. Of approximately 89,000 distinct CDR3 sequences listed, approximately 10% are singletons. Time point: patch test 2, 6 weeks after DPC sensitization. Treatment in this sample: therapeutic diphenylcyclopropenone sensitization with weekly scalp DPC. Sequencing was performed on whole blood, taken in connection with sensitization to the hapten diphenylcyclopropenone (DPC). The receptors stem from a woman aged 25 to 39 with alopecia areata. Some clones in this sample may be carry-over from other donors' samples.

This clonotype was seen ten or more times. This chain uses TRBV29-1 with TRBJ2-5; maybe TRBD1 (7 bases). V dropped 3 bases and J dropped 4 bases, with 12 bases sitting between them. The CDR3 contains 13 residues. The germline gives CDR1 SQVTM, CDR2 ANQGSEA. CDR3 in DNA: TGCAGCGTTGAGGAGGGGGCTGGAGAGACCCAGTACTTC. Encoded protein: CSVEEGAGETQYF. Full variable domain (rest looked up from reference TRBV29-1 and TRBJ2-5): SAVISQKPSRDICQRGTSLTIQCQVDSQVTMMFWYRQQPGQSLTLIATANQGSEATYESGFVIDKFPISRPNLTFSTLTVSNMSPEDSSIYLCSVEEGAGETQYFGPGTRLLVL.

This clonotype was recorded a few times. This chain uses TRBV9 with TRBJ1-4, with D possibly matching TRBD1 (6 bases). The CDR3 extends over 15 amino acids. CDR1 and CDR2 from the germline V gene are SGDLS and YYNGEE. The germline V and J ends were trimmed by 4 bases and 3 bases, with 13 bases remaining between them. Here the CDR3 reads CASSLDGTPNEKLFF. CDR3 bases: TGTGCCAGCAGCTTAGACGGGACACCTAATGAAAAACTGTTTTTT.

This clonotype showed up many times. This chain connects TRBV4-1 to TRBJ2-3, with TRBD2 matching over 7 bases. The CDR3 runs 17 residues. Germline V gene data show CDR1 as MGHRA and CDR2 as YSYEKL. V shed 0 bases and J 2 bases; nucleotides not matched to a gene: 8. The CDR3 sequence: CASSQEGLAVYTDTQYF. The DNA of the CDR3 is TGCGCCAGCAGCCAAGAGGGTCTAGCGGTTTACACAGATACGCAGTATTTT.